Listed here are 9 T cell receptor beta chains from one sample, sequenced in a study of blood T cell repertoires in COVID-19. Produced via immunoSEQ multiplex PCR; TCRdb's table is partial and in-frame only. The sample comprises over 60,000 clones, approximately 84% of which are singletons, and roughly 12% rests with the top ten. Sequencing was carried out using peripheral blood. These receptors all stem from a human donor in a cohort sampled during active COVID-19.

The rearrangement uses TRBV10-1 and TRBJ1-1, with 7 nucleotides matching TRBD1. Germline loops: CDR1 WNHNN, CDR2 SYGVQD (reference sequence). The CDR3 runs to 13 residues. The V segment lost 4 bases and the J segment 3 bases; nucleotides outside the gene matches: 2. The DNA for the CDR3 is TGCGCCAGCAGTGTGGGACAGTACACTGAAGCTTTCTTT. This sequence encodes CASSVGQYTEAFF.

The V and J genes are TRBV5-6 and TRBJ2-7, with D perhaps TRBD2 (5 bases). Trimming removed 0 bases at V and 4 bases at J, with 8 bases between. Germline lookup yields CDR1 SGHDT and CDR2 YYEEEE. CDR3 length: 13 amino acids. CDR3 in DNA: TGTGCCAGCAGCTTGGGAGGGTGGTACGAGCAGTACTTC. This gives the protein CASSLGGWYEQYF.

This clone was seen a handful of times. V is TRBV7-8 and J is TRBJ2-7; D is possibly TRBD2 (6 bases). V was shortened by 1 base and J by 0 bases, with 13 bases between the two germline ends. Germline V CDR1 and CDR2: SGHVS, FQNEAQ. The CDR3 consists of 16 residues. The CDR3 spells CASSLDVWRGSYEQYF. Written as DNA, the CDR3 is TGTGCCAGCAGCTTAGATGTTTGGCGGGGCTCCTACGAGCAGTACTTC.

The V call is TRBV5-4, the J call TRBJ2-3; TRBD1 matches 7 bases. This CDR3 is built from 15 residues. The V gene end was trimmed by 3 bases and the J gene end by 0 bases; junction bases not matched to a gene: 4. CDR1 and CDR2 from the germline V gene are SGHNT and YYREEE (reference sequence). CDR3 sequence (DNA): TGTGCCAGCAGCTCGCCGGGACAGAGCACAGATACGCAGTATTTT. Encoded protein: CASSSPGQSTDTQYF.

In its sample, this clone was seen a few times. The genes are TRBV5-4 and TRBJ2-7; D remains ambiguous. This CDR3 is 13 amino acids long. V gave up 0 bases and J gave up 6 bases, with 10 bases separating them. CDR1 SGHNT and CDR2 YYREEE come from the germline V gene (reference sequence). CDR3: CASSLVALSEQYF. The CDR3, as DNA: TGTGCCAGCAGCTTGGTCGCCCTATCCGAGCAGTACTTC.

The rearrangement joins TRBV29-1 to TRBJ2-5; D is perhaps TRBD1 (6 bases). CDR3 length: 14 amino acids. The germline V gene encodes CDR1 SQVTM and CDR2 ANQGSEA. Between the trimmed V and J ends, which lost 7 bases and 1 base, there was a span of 16 bases. The CDR3 region has the DNA TGCAGCGCCAACGACAGGCTTTCCCAAGAGACCCAGTACTTC. It codes for CSANDRLSQETQYF.

V usage is TRBV6-6 and J usage is TRBJ1-1; 9 nucleotides match TRBD1. Germline V CDR1 and CDR2: MNHNY, SVGAGI (reference sequence). With 5 bases clipped from V and 1 base from J, the junction kept 5 bases outside the gene matches. CDR3 length: 15 residues. CDR3 nucleotide sequence: TGTGCCAGCAGTCGACCGGGACAGGGGAACACTGAAGCTTTCTTT. Translated, it gives CASSRPGQGNTEAFF.

This chain connects TRBV3-1 (or the pseudogene TRBV3-2) to TRBJ2-5, with TRBD2 matching over 13 bases. Germline loops: CDR1 LGHDT, CDR2 YNNKEL (reference sequence). This CDR3 contains 16 residues. The V gene end was trimmed by 6 bases and the J gene end by 2 bases; junction bases not matched to a gene: 6. CDR3 DNA sequence: TGTGCCAGCAGGAAACTAGCGGGAGGGCCACAAGAGACCCAGTACTTC. It yields the protein CASRKLAGGPQETQYF.

The genes are TRBV10-1 and TRBJ2-2, with TRBD1 matching over 8 bases. The ends lost 6 bases at V and 3 bases at J; junction bases unmatched: 6. The CDR3 covers 15 residues. Germline CDR1 and CDR2: WNHNN and SYGVQD (reference sequence). CDR3 sequence (DNA): TGCGCCAGCAGCCCCGGGACAGGCGACACCGGGGAGCTGTTTTTT. This codes for CASSPGTGDTGELFF.